The 32 T cell receptor beta chains reported below all come from one sample, sequenced in a study of cytomegalovirus exposure and HLA in healthy donors. Using immunoSEQ multiplex PCR, the repertoire was profiled, and TCRdb retains in-frame clones only, with some absent. Of tens of thousands of clones listed, around 96% are singletons. The sequenced sample consisted of PBMCs. Receptor source: a young man in good health and CMV-seropositive.

V is TRBV6-5 and J is TRBJ2-5; TRBD2 matches at 7 bases. Germline CDR1 MNHEY, CDR2 SVGAGI. V dropped 4 bases and J dropped 2; count of bases not matched to a gene: 10. The CDR3 length is 16 residues. The CDR3 reads CASSSLGGVIQETQYF. As DNA, the CDR3 is TGTGCCAGCAGTTCCCTGGGGGGGGTTATACAAGAGACCCAGTACTTC.

This sequence joins TRBV30 and TRBJ2-7, with 9 bases aligning to TRBD1. The V gene end was trimmed by 5 bases and the J gene end by 2 bases; junction bases not matched to a gene: 10. Germline V CDR1 and CDR2: GTSNPN, SVGIG (reference sequence). The CDR3 length is 15 residues. The CDR3 region has the DNA TGTGCCTGGTCTCAAGGACAGGGGCCGGCCTACGAGCAGTACTTC. Encoded protein: CAWSQGQGPAYEQYF.

The chain joins TRBV29-1 to TRBJ2-5, with D possibly being TRBD1 (5 bases). This CDR3 has 13 residues. CDR1 is SQVTM and CDR2 is ANQGSEA in the germline V gene. V lost 0 bases to trimming and J lost 5 bases, with 10 bases between them. CDR3 residues: CSVEDPRVETQYF. CDR3 nucleotides: TGCAGCGTTGAAGATCCCAGGGTCGAGACCCAGTACTTC. The full variable domain, rest sourced from reference TRBV29-1 and TRBJ2-5, is SAVISQKPSRDICQRGTSLTIQCQVDSQVTMMFWYRQQPGQSLTLIATANQGSEATYESGFVIDKFPISRPNLTFSTLTVSNMSPEDSSIYLCSVEDPRVETQYFGPGTRLLVL.

This clone was seen only once. This sequence joins TRBV2 and TRBJ1-2; 11 bases align to TRBD1. V shed 7 bases, J shed 0 bases, and the junction held 7 bases outside the gene matches. CDR1 SNHLY and CDR2 FYNNEI come from the germline V gene. This CDR3 spans 16 amino acids. The CDR3 nucleotides are TGTGCCAGCATCGGACAGGGGGCCTCAGCTAACTATGGCTACACCTTC. Its protein is CASIGQGASANYGYTF. Filled out from reference TRBV2 and TRBJ1-2, the complete variable domain reads EPEVTQTPSHQVTQMGQEVILRCVPISNHLYFYWYRQILGQKVEFLVSFYNNEISEKSEIFDDQFSVERPDGSNFTLKIRSTKLEDSAMYFCASIGQGASANYGYTFGSGTRLTVV.

The CDR3 loop reads CASRDLGDTEAFF. DNA of the CDR3: TGCGCCAGCAGGGACTTGGGAGACACTGAAGCTTTCTTT. The gene calls are TRBV4-1 and TRBJ1-1; D unclear. The CDR3 covers 13 residues. Per the germline V gene, CDR1 is MGHRA and CDR2 is YSYEKL. V was pared by 6 bases and J by 3 bases, with 11 bases between.

V and J are TRBV19 and TRBJ2-1; TRBD2 matches 10 bases. Germline V gene data show CDR1 as LNHDA and CDR2 as SQIVND (reference sequence). This CDR3 spans 15 amino acids. The J segment lost 4 bases and the V segment lost 5 bases, leaving 5 bases of the junction unmatched. In DNA form, the CDR3 reads TGTGCCAGTAGTCTAGCGGGAGAGGCTTACAATGAGCAGTTCTTC. Encoded protein: CASSLAGEAYNEQFF.

This clone was found once. The rearrangement links TRBV30 to TRBJ1-6; D call uncertain. Looked up from germline, CDR1 is GTSNPN and CDR2 is SVGIG (reference sequence). The germline V and J ends were trimmed by 2 bases and 14 bases, with 16 bases remaining between them. The CDR3 loop spans 13 amino acids. CDR3: CAWSHGRLEALHF. In DNA form, the CDR3 reads TGTGCCTGGAGTCACGGCAGACTCGAGGCCCTCCACTTT.

The V and J genes are TRBV4-3 and TRBJ1-4, with D maybe TRBD1 (5 bases). The CDR3 consists of 14 residues. Trimming shortened V by 1 base and J by 7 bases, and 10 bases separated the two germline ends. Germline V lookup: CDR1 LGHNA, CDR2 YSLEER. CDR3 DNA: TGCGCCAGCAGCCAAGGGCAGGGCGTTGAAAAACTGTTTTTT. Protein product: CASSQGQGVEKLFF.

CDR3: CASSDWDRVQETQYF. The CDR3 DNA reads TGTGCCAGCAGTGATTGGGACAGGGTCCAAGAGACCCAGTACTTC. The rearrangement uses TRBV25-1 and TRBJ2-5, with 9 bases matching TRBD1. CDR1 is MGHDK, CDR2 SYGVNS, per germline. Trimming at V came to 3 bases and at J to 1 base, leaving 3 bases not matched to a gene. This CDR3 spans 15 amino acids.

The chain employs TRBV28 and TRBJ1-2; 11 bases match TRBD1. After removal of 5 bases from V and 7 bases from J, the junction contained 6 bases not matched to a gene. Germline loops: CDR1 MDHEN, CDR2 SYDVKM. The CDR3 is 14 residues long. CDR3 sequence reads: CASSLGQGAGGYTF. The CDR3 coding sequence is TGTGCCAGCAGTCTAGGACAGGGGGCGGGTGGCTACACCTTC.

CDR3: CASSTSTGAGTGEQYF. CDR3 DNA sequence: TGTGCCAGCAGCACCTCTACAGGGGCCGGGACAGGCGAGCAGTACTTC. The rearrangement links TRBV11-3 to TRBJ2-7; TRBD1 matches 8 bases. V trimming: 5 bases; J trimming: 6 bases; junction bases outside the gene matches: 15. The germline V gene encodes CDR1 SGHNT and CDR2 YENEEA. CDR3 length equals 16 residues.

The CDR3 coding sequence is TGTGCCAGCTCTCCCGGACTAGCGGGGGGGCATGAGCAGTTCTTC. Translation: CASSPGLAGGHEQFF. This chain connects TRBV18 to TRBJ2-1, with 15 bases aligning to TRBD2. The CDR3 contains 15 residues. Trimming took 6 bases from V and 8 from J; bases not matched to a gene: 5. Germline-derived CDR1 and CDR2 are KGHSH and LQKENI.

The V and J genes are TRBV11-3 and TRBJ2-7; possibly TRBD2 for D (5 bases). The germline CDR1 and CDR2 sequences are SGHNT and YENEEA. V was trimmed by 1 base and J by 1 base, leaving 11 bases between them. CDR3 length: 15 residues. The CDR3 here is CASSLAAEGSYEQYF. As DNA, the CDR3 is TGTGCCAGCAGCTTAGCCGCCGAGGGATCCTACGAGCAGTACTTC.

This clone appeared once. The gene calls are TRBV4-1 and TRBJ2-7; D unclear. The CDR3 runs to 13 residues. Germline V gene sequence: CDR1 MGHRA, CDR2 YSYEKL. The V end lost 1 base, the J end lost 2 bases, and 6 bases lay between the germline ends. CDR3 DNA: TGCGCCAGCAGCCAAGTAGGAGCCTACGAGCAGTACTTC. It codes for CASSQVGAYEQYF.

The chain links TRBV18 to TRBJ2-1; 7 positions match TRBD1. The junction had 9 bases not matched to a gene; V was cut back by 3 bases and J by 7 bases. There are 15 residues in the CDR3. Looked up from germline, CDR1 is KGHSH and CDR2 is LQKENI. The CDR3 coding sequence is TGTGCCAGCTCACCCTGGGTAGAGGGGGCTAATGAGCAGTTCTTC. Translation gives CASSPWVEGANEQFF.

The rearrangement uses TRBV11-2 and TRBJ1-4, with a possible D match to TRBD1 (6 bases). Trimming removed 1 base from V and 6 bases from J, with 21 bases in between. Germline V gene lookup returns CDR1 SGHAT and CDR2 FQNNGV. There are 18 residues in the CDR3. The CDR3 nucleotides read TGTGCCAGCAGCTTAGGTGCCGGGAGGGGGGCGCGAGATGAAAAACTGTTTTTT. It encodes CASSLGAGRGARDEKLFF. The full variable domain, in which reference TRBV11-2 and TRBJ1-4 provide the parts outside the CDR3, is EAGVAQSPRYKIIEKRQSVAFWCNPISGHATLYWYQQILGQGPKLLIQFQNNGVVDDSQLPKDRFSAERLKGVDSTLKIQPAKLEDSAVYLCASSLGAGRGARDEKLFFGSGTQLSVL.

The chain employs TRBV29-1 and TRBJ2-7, with 14 bases aligning to TRBD2. Germline V gene sequence: CDR1 SQVTM, CDR2 ANQGSEA. With 5 bases clipped from V and 5 bases from J, the junction kept 5 bases outside the gene matches. The CDR3 extends over 14 amino acids. The CDR3 nucleotides read TGCAGCGTTCGAATGGGACTAGCGGGAGACGAGCAGTACTTC. Translating gives CSVRMGLAGDEQYF.

CDR3 residues: CASSLASPSEAFF. The DNA for the CDR3 is TGTGCCAGCAGCTTAGCATCGCCCAGTGAAGCTTTCTTT. The chain joins TRBV7-9 to TRBJ1-1; no definite D call. CDR3 size: 13 residues. V was clipped by 0 bases and J by 7 bases, with 9 bases between them. The germline gives CDR1 SEHNR, CDR2 FQNEAQ (reference sequence). Complete variable domain (other parts from reference TRBV7-9 and TRBJ1-1): DTGVSQNPRHKITKRGQNVTFRCDPISEHNRLYWYRQTLGQGPEFLTYFQNEAQLEKSRLLSDRFSAERPKGSFSTLEIQRTEQGDSAMYLCASSLASPSEAFFGQGTRLTVV.

The chain has TRBV7-3 and TRBJ2-7; D perhaps matches TRBD2 (7 bases). V was shortened by 1 base and J by 0 bases, with 10 bases between the two germline ends. The length of the CDR3 is 15 residues. Germline CDR1 is SGHTA and CDR2 is FQGTGA. The CDR3 coding sequence is TGTGCCAGCAGCTTAATGGGAGGGGGCTCCTACGAGCAGTACTTC. It is translated as CASSLMGGGSYEQYF.

The chain employs TRBV7-2 and TRBJ1-5; 7 nucleotides line up with TRBD1. Per germline, CDR1 SGHTA and CDR2 FQGNSA. The CDR3 consists of 14 residues. Trimming cost V 1 base and J 7 bases; bases outside gene matches: 4. The CDR3: CASSLEGAAQPQHF. As DNA, the CDR3 is TGTGCCAGCAGCTTAGAGGGGGCGGCCCAGCCCCAGCATTTT.

This chain connects TRBV28 to TRBJ2-7; TRBD2 might be the D (6 bases). CDR3 length: 12 amino acids. Germline V gene lookup returns CDR1 MDHEN and CDR2 SYDVKM. Trimming stripped 5 bases from V and 3 bases from J, with 8 bases between. The CDR3: CASSRDFYEQYF. The CDR3 DNA follows: TGTGCCAGCAGTCGGGACTTCTACGAGCAGTACTTC.

This clone showed up just once. The chain joins TRBV10-3 to TRBJ2-3; 10 bases are shared with TRBD2. V lost 0 bases and J lost 0; bases outside the gene matches: 3. CDR3 length equals 17 residues. Germline CDR1 reads ENHRY; CDR2 reads SYGVKD. In nucleotides, the CDR3 is TGTGCCATCAGTGAGTCCGCTAGCGGGGGTAGCACAGATACGCAGTATTTT. As protein: CAISESASGGSTDTQYF.

CDR3 loop: CASSPSGPYEQYF. The DNA of the CDR3 is TGTGCCAGCAGCCCCTCAGGGCCCTACGAGCAGTACTTC. This sequence joins TRBV28 and TRBJ2-7, with a possible D match to TRBD1 (5 bases). The germline CDR1 and CDR2 sequences are MDHEN and SYDVKM. The V and J ends lost 6 bases and 2 bases respectively, with 11 bases between them. This CDR3 is 13 amino acids long.

V is TRBV30 and J is TRBJ2-1, with unresolved D. The CDR3 extends over 13 amino acids. Trimming cost V 3 bases and J 4 bases, with 10 bases left between them. Germline values: CDR1 GTSNPN, CDR2 SVGIG (reference sequence). The CDR3 spells CAWRVLEYNEQFF. CDR3 coding DNA: TGTGCCTGGAGAGTATTAGAATACAATGAGCAGTTCTTC.

J is TRBJ2-2 and V is TRBV9; TRBD2 matches 8 bases. J gave up 8 bases and V 4 bases, and 16 bases lay outside the gene matches. The CDR3 runs 17 residues. Germline loops: CDR1 SGDLS, CDR2 YYNGEE. CDR3 sequence reads: CASSPQVGRGAVGELFF. The CDR3 DNA sequence: TGTGCCAGCAGCCCCCAAGTGGGGCGGGGGGCCGTGGGGGAGCTGTTTTTT.

The chain combines TRBV19 with TRBJ1-1; the match to TRBD1 covers 7 bases. The CDR3 has 16 residues. With V trimmed by 2 bases and J by 7 bases, 13 bases remained unmatched. Germline V gene sequence: CDR1 LNHDA, CDR2 SQIVND (reference sequence). CDR3 sequence reads: CASSISRGPGGIEAFF. DNA for the CDR3: TGTGCCAGTAGTATATCCCGGGGGCCAGGGGGGATTGAAGCTTTCTTT. Full variable domain (rest looked up from reference TRBV19 and TRBJ1-1): DGGITQSPKYLFRKEGQNVTLSCEQNLNHDAMYWYRQDPGQGLRLIYYSQIVNDFQKGDIAEGYSVSREKKESFPLTVTSAQKNPTAFYLCASSISRGPGGIEAFFGQGTRLTVV.

V and J are TRBV19 and TRBJ2-4, with D tentatively TRBD1 (5 bases). V shed 3 bases and J shed 8 bases, with 20 bases lying between them. Germline-derived CDR1 and CDR2 are LNHDA and SQIVND (reference sequence). The CDR3 contains 16 residues. CDR3: CASSISSGQGMHIQYF. In DNA form, the CDR3 reads TGTGCCAGTAGTATCTCGTCTGGACAAGGGATGCACATTCAGTACTTC.

The chain joins TRBV9 to TRBJ1-1, with TRBD1 matching over 7 bases. Trimming cost V 0 bases and J 3 bases; bases outside gene matches: 2. The length of the CDR3 is 14 residues. CDR1 and CDR2 (germline): SGDLS, YYNGEE. The CDR3 spells CASSVGGTDTEAFF. The CDR3 DNA is TGTGCCAGCAGCGTAGGGGGGACAGACACTGAAGCTTTCTTT.

DNA of the CDR3: TGTGCCAGCAGCGTCGAGCGGGGCACAGATACGCAGTATTTT. This encodes CASSVERGTDTQYF. V is TRBV9 and J is TRBJ2-3; D may be TRBD2 (6 bases). V dropped 2 bases and J dropped 1 base, with 8 bases sitting between them. This CDR3 comprises 14 residues. Germline CDR1 SGDLS, CDR2 YYNGEE.

V usage is TRBV6-6 and J usage is TRBJ2-1; tentative D call: TRBD1 (5 bases). The V gene's germline CDR1 is MNHNY and CDR2 SVGAGI (reference sequence). The CDR3 loop spans 16 amino acids. V shed 2 bases and J shed 8 bases, with 19 bases lying between them. The CDR3 DNA reads as TGTGCCAGCAGTTACCTTGGACATGGGGAATGGGATGAGCAGTTCTTC. This sequence encodes CASSYLGHGEWDEQFF.

The genes are TRBV29-1 and TRBJ1-1, with a tentative D call TRBD1 (5 bases). The ends were cut back, 5 bases at V and 0 bases at J, with 13 bases in the middle. Germline CDR1 is SQVTM and CDR2 is ANQGSEA. The CDR3 covers 14 residues. CDR3 loop: CSVLGAGMNTEAFF. CDR3 coding DNA: TGCAGCGTTCTTGGGGCAGGTATGAACACTGAAGCTTTCTTT.

The rearrangement uses TRBV5-5 and TRBJ2-1, with 8 bases matching TRBD1. The V gene's germline CDR1 is SGHKS and CDR2 YYEKEE (reference sequence). This CDR3 has 16 residues. Trimming took 0 bases from V and 9 from J; bases not matched to a gene: 11. CDR3 DNA: TGTGCCAGCAGCTTGGTCTTAGGACAGGGATCCCTTGAGCAGTTCTTC. The encoded protein is CASSLVLGQGSLEQFF.